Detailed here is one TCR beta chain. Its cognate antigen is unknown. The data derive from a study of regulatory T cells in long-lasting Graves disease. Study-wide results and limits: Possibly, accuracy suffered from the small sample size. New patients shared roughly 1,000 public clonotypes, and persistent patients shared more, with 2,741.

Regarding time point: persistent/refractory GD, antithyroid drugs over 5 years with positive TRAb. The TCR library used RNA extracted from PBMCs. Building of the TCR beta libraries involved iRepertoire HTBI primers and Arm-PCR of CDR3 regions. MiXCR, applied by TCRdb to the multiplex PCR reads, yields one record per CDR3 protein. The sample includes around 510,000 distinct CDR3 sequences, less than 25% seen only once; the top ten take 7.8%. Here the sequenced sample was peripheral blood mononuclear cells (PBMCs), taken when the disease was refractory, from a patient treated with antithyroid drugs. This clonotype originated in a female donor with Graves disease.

The CDR3 sequence is CATSRDFGELFF. The DNA for the CDR3 is TGTGCCACCAGCAGAGATTTCGGAGAGCTGTTTTTT. This chain joins TRBV15 and TRBJ2-2, with D hard to call. The CDR3 sequence is 12 residues long. The germline V gene encodes CDR1 LNHNV and CDR2 YYDKDF (reference sequence). V dropped 0 bases and J dropped 11 bases, with 7 bases sitting between them.